Below, 27 T cell receptor beta chains from the same sample are listed, as sequenced in a study of cytomegalovirus exposure and HLA in healthy donors. Here immunoSEQ multiplex PCR was the method, and the copy in TCRdb shows in-frame clones only, minus some. The data hold about 240,000 clones, with about 90% observed a single time. Input material: PBMCs. The receptors derive from a woman aged 25 to 39 in good health and CMV-seropositive.

The chain combines TRBV9 with TRBJ2-1; D is possibly TRBD1 (5 bases). The CDR3 runs to 13 residues. Per the germline V gene, CDR1 is SGDLS and CDR2 is YYNGEE. The ends were cut back, 7 bases at V and 1 base at J, with 9 bases in the middle. The CDR3 region has the DNA TGTGCCAGCGCTCCAGGGTCCTACAATGAGCAGTTCTTC. It yields the protein CASAPGSYNEQFF.

The chain is built from TRBV30 and TRBJ1-2; D may be TRBD1 (6 bases). Per germline, CDR1 GTSNPN and CDR2 SVGIG (reference sequence). The germline V and J ends were trimmed by 0 bases and 10 bases, with 18 bases remaining between them. This CDR3 spans 14 amino acids. CDR3 residues: CAWSVRLVGHTYTF. The CDR3 DNA is TGTGCCTGGAGTGTACGTCTGGTGGGACACACCTACACCTTC.

This sequence joins TRBV6-5 and TRBJ2-7; TRBD1 matches 12 bases. CDR1 and CDR2 from the germline V gene are MNHEY and SVGAGI. The CDR3 has 15 residues. After removal of 5 bases from V and 6 bases from J, the junction contained 8 bases not matched to a gene. The CDR3 sequence is CASSLPGQGAVEQYF. The CDR3 coding sequence is TGTGCCAGCAGTCTACCGGGACAGGGGGCAGTCGAGCAGTACTTC.

The chain couples TRBV10-3 to TRBJ1-1; D ambiguous. V lost 2 bases, J lost 5 bases, and 12 bases lay in between. Germline V gives CDR1 ENHRY, CDR2 SYGVKD. This CDR3 is 14 amino acids long. CDR3 sequence reads: CAISEGQAPTEAFF. Here the CDR3 DNA reads TGTGCCATCAGTGAGGGCCAGGCCCCGACTGAAGCTTTCTTT.

The CDR3 sequence is CASRAEGARNTEAFF. CDR3 DNA sequence: TGTGCCAGCAGGGCGGAGGGGGCGCGGAACACTGAAGCTTTCTTT. The chain is built from TRBV27 and TRBJ1-1; TRBD1 matches at 7 bases. Germline loops: CDR1 MNHEY, CDR2 SMNVEV (reference sequence). CDR3 length equals 15 residues. V lost 6 bases and J lost 1; bases outside the gene matches: 8.

The genes are TRBV7-7 and TRBJ2-1; 9 bases align to TRBD2. The CDR3 runs 15 residues. J gave up 3 bases and V 3 bases, and 3 bases lay outside the gene matches. CDR1 is SSHAT, CDR2 FNYEAQ, per germline (reference sequence). The CDR3 spells CASSFGLASYNEQFF. CDR3 coding DNA: TGTGCCAGCAGCTTCGGACTAGCGAGCTACAATGAGCAGTTCTTC.

The chain carries TRBV28 and TRBJ1-5; 9 positions agree with TRBD1. The CDR3 runs 19 residues. The J segment lost 3 bases and the V segment lost 4 bases, leaving 16 bases of the junction unmatched. Germline loops: CDR1 MDHEN, CDR2 SYDVKM. CDR3 DNA sequence: TGTGCCAGCAGTTCGACCCGGGACAGGGTTTCCCGGTTCAATCAGCCCCAGCATTTT. It yields the protein CASSSTRDRVSRFNQPQHF. Full variable domain (rest looked up from reference TRBV28 and TRBJ1-5): DVKVTQSSRYLVKRTGEKVFLECVQDMDHENMFWYRQDPGLGLRLIYFSYDVKMKEKGDIPEGYSVSREKKERFSLILESASTNQTSMYLCASSSTRDRVSRFNQPQHFGDGTRLSIL.

The gene calls are TRBV19 and TRBJ1-5; D gene unclear. Trimming removed 4 bases from V and 3 bases from J, with 7 bases in between. From germline, CDR1 is LNHDA and CDR2 SQIVND (reference sequence). The CDR3 spans 13 residues. This CDR3 is CASSTPFNQPQHF. The CDR3 region has the DNA TGTGCCAGTAGTACCCCCTTCAATCAGCCCCAGCATTTT.

This clone was observed a single time. The chain links TRBV11-2 to TRBJ1-5; D gene uncertain. Between the trimmed V and J ends, which lost 5 bases and 7 bases, there was a span of 15 bases. The germline CDR1 and CDR2 sequences are SGHAT and FQNNGV. The CDR3 is made up of 14 amino acids. CDR3 bases: TGTGCCAGCAGCCAAAACCCTACGGGGCAGCCCCAGCATTTT. Amino acid sequence: CASSQNPTGQPQHF.

The gene calls are TRBV27 and TRBJ2-6; tentative D call: TRBD1 (6 bases). CDR3 length equals 16 residues. Germline loops: CDR1 MNHEY, CDR2 SMNVEV (reference sequence). Trimming took off 6 bases at V and 0 bases at J, with 12 bases between the two ends. CDR3 sequence reads: CASSRTAYSGANVLTF. The CDR3 DNA follows: TGTGCCAGCAGCCGGACAGCCTACTCTGGGGCCAACGTCCTGACTTTC.

The chain couples TRBV9 to TRBJ2-2; 7 bases map to TRBD2. Germline CDR1 and CDR2: SGDLS and YYNGEE. V was clipped by 3 bases and J by 5 bases; unmatched bases: 4. The CDR3 sequence is 14 residues long. As DNA, the CDR3 is TGTGCCAGCAGCGCTCTAGCGGAAACCGGGGAGCTGTTTTTT. Residues: CASSALAETGELFF.

This clone is a singleton in its sample. The V and J genes are TRBV19 and TRBJ2-7, with 11 nucleotides matching TRBD2. Germline V gene data show CDR1 as LNHDA and CDR2 as SQIVND (reference sequence). CDR3 size: 18 residues. The J segment lost 0 bases and the V segment lost 3 bases, leaving 10 bases of the junction unmatched. The CDR3 DNA follows: TGTGCCAGTAGTATCGGGCTAGCGGGAGGCTTTAGCTCCTACGAGCAGTACTTC. Its protein product is CASSIGLAGGFSSYEQYF.

The rearrangement joins TRBV7-9 to TRBJ1-1; the D gene is possibly TRBD1 (6 bases). The CDR3 extends over 18 amino acids. The V and J ends lost 5 bases and 1 base respectively, with 23 bases between them. In germline, CDR1 is SEHNR, CDR2 FQNEAQ (reference sequence). The CDR3 loop reads CASSHIDRFQTPNTEAFF. The DNA of the CDR3 is TGTGCCAGCAGCCACATTGACAGGTTCCAAACACCGAACACTGAAGCTTTCTTT.

This chain joins TRBV29-1 and TRBJ2-5, with 16 bases lining up with TRBD2. This CDR3 comprises 16 residues. CDR1 and CDR2 from the germline V gene are SQVTM and ANQGSEA. Trimming at V came to 5 bases and at J to 5 bases, leaving 8 bases not matched to a gene. The CDR3 DNA is TGCAGCGTTCCGGGACTAGCGGGAGGGAGAGGGGAGACCCAGTACTTC. Encoded protein: CSVPGLAGGRGETQYF.

As concerns this clone: Other DNA sequences in the sample encode the same CDR3. The chain couples TRBV27 to TRBJ2-7; 7 bases are a match to TRBD2. V lost 5 bases, J lost 3 bases, and 7 bases stayed unmatched. Germline-derived CDR1 and CDR2 are MNHEY and SMNVEV (reference sequence). The CDR3 consists of 14 residues. DNA for the CDR3: TGTGCCAGCAGTCCCGGGCTAGCGGACTACGAGCAGTACTTC. Translation: CASSPGLADYEQYF.

V gene TRBV9 combines with J gene TRBJ1-2; 11 bases match TRBD1. V lost 3 bases, J lost 5 bases, and 3 bases stayed unmatched. Germline V gives CDR1 SGDLS, CDR2 YYNGEE. This CDR3 is 14 amino acids long. The CDR3 reads CASSGGTGGYGYTF. For the CDR3, the DNA is TGTGCCAGCAGCGGGGGGACAGGGGGTTATGGCTACACCTTC.

Only a few counts were recorded for this clone. The genes are TRBV6-1 and TRBJ2-7; D is uncertain. Germline V lookup: CDR1 MNHNS, CDR2 SASEGT. V lost 1 base and J 2 bases, leaving 9 bases between the germline ends. The CDR3 totals 14 residues. CDR3 sequence: CASSEVGVTYEQYF. The CDR3 DNA sequence: TGTGCCAGCAGTGAAGTAGGAGTTACCTACGAGCAGTACTTC.

The chain has TRBV5-1 and TRBJ1-4, with D perhaps matching TRBD1 (6 bases). The CDR3 is made up of 14 amino acids. Germline V gene sequence: CDR1 SGHRS, CDR2 YFSETQ. The ends were cut back, 0 bases at V and 6 bases at J, with 9 bases in the middle. The CDR3 loop is CASSLAGADEKLFF. In DNA form, the CDR3 reads TGCGCCAGCAGCTTGGCAGGGGCTGATGAAAAACTGTTTTTT.

This clone was seen a single time. This chain joins TRBV29-1 and TRBJ2-1; D perhaps matches TRBD2 (6 bases). The CDR3 loop spans 16 amino acids. V was clipped by 6 bases and J by 4 bases, with 22 bases between them. Germline lookup yields CDR1 SQVTM and CDR2 ANQGSEA. This chain's CDR3 is CSVSSDLANTYNEQFF. The CDR3 DNA sequence: TGCAGCGTCTCATCCGATCTAGCGAACACTTACAATGAGCAGTTCTTC.

J is TRBJ1-5 and V is TRBV25-1, with D possibly matching TRBD1 (6 bases). Deletions cut 4 bases from V and 6 bases from J, with 10 bases between. The CDR3 runs 13 residues. Germline V CDR1 and CDR2: MGHDK, SYGVNS. The CDR3 nucleotides are TGTGCCAGCAGTGCAGGGGTCGGTCAGCCCCAGCATTTT. It specifies CASSAGVGQPQHF.

This sequence joins TRBV29-1 and TRBJ2-1; D is possibly TRBD2 (6 bases). The CDR3 is 14 amino acids. Trimming pared 7 bases from V and 0 bases from J, leaving 13 bases between. The germline gives CDR1 SQVTM, CDR2 ANQGSEA. The CDR3 spells CSGRDASSYNEQFF. The DNA for the CDR3 is TGCAGCGGGAGGGACGCCAGCTCCTACAATGAGCAGTTCTTC.

This rearrangement joins TRBV30 to TRBJ2-1; 13 nucleotides match TRBD2. CDR1 is GTSNPN, CDR2 SVGIG, per germline (reference sequence). There are 15 residues in the CDR3. V dropped 0 bases and J dropped 9; count of bases not matched to a gene: 5. The CDR3 nucleotides read TGTGCCTGGAGTGTACTAGCGGGAGGGCCTATTGAGCAGTTCTTC. Residues: CAWSVLAGGPIEQFF.

This clone was detected only a few times. This sequence joins TRBV19 and TRBJ1-4; D ambiguous. V was pared by 2 bases and J by 5 bases, with 9 bases between. The CDR3 is 14 residues long. CDR1 and CDR2 from the germline V gene are LNHDA and SQIVND (reference sequence). CDR3 sequence: CASSITWANEKLFF. The DNA for the CDR3 is TGTGCCAGTAGTATAACCTGGGCGAATGAAAAACTGTTTTTT.

This clone is labeled medium-sized. V usage is TRBV9 and J usage is TRBJ2-1, with TRBD2 matching over 7 bases. The germline CDR1 and CDR2 sequences are SGDLS and YYNGEE. V trimming: 2 bases; J trimming: 4 bases; junction bases outside the gene matches: 3. The CDR3 length is 14 residues. The CDR3 region has the DNA TGTGCCAGCAGCGTTGGACTAGGGTACAATGAGCAGTTCTTC. Translating gives CASSVGLGYNEQFF. Full variable domain (missing parts from reference TRBV9 and TRBJ2-1): DSGVTQTPKHLITATGQRVTLRCSPRSGDLSVYWYQQSLDQGLQFLIQYYNGEERAKGNILERFSAQQFPDLHSELNLSSLELGDSALYFCASSVGLGYNEQFFGPGTRLTVL.

The V and J genes are TRBV1 and TRBJ2-7; the D call TRBD2 from the table was never checked on the DNA. TRBV1 is given as a pseudogene. This CDR3 has 18 amino acids. The CDR3 protein is CTSSQEGNSGSISYEQYF. For the CDR3, the DNA is TGCACCAGCAGCCAAGAAGGAAATAGCGGGAGTATCTCCTACGAGCAGTACTTC.

This clone was seen once. This sequence joins TRBV7-8 and TRBJ2-5; 7 nucleotides match TRBD2. CDR3 length: 16 amino acids. The junction had 9 bases not matched to a gene; V was cut back by 4 bases and J by 1 base. CDR1 and CDR2 from the germline V gene are SGHVS and FQNEAQ. CDR3 amino acids: CASSSSRLAVQETQYF. The DNA for the CDR3 is TGTGCCAGCAGCTCAAGTCGGCTAGCGGTCCAAGAGACCCAGTACTTC.

V usage is TRBV6-1 and J usage is TRBJ2-7; no clear D gene. Germline loops: CDR1 MNHNS, CDR2 SASEGT. The CDR3 is 15 amino acids. Trimming pared 6 bases from V and 2 bases from J, leaving 17 bases between. The CDR3 spells CASSKTESKTYEQYF. The CDR3 DNA is TGTGCCAGCAGCAAAACAGAAAGCAAAACCTACGAGCAGTACTTC.